A single sample gave rise to the 12 T cell receptor beta chains below, sequenced in a study of T cell changes during pregnancy in multiple sclerosis. Libraries were prepared by immunoSEQ multiplex PCR; TCRdb keeps only in-frame clonotypes and omits some of them. The sample carries 45,000 to 60,000 clones, 85% to 95% recorded once. Sequenced material: CD4+ T cells from peripheral blood mononuclear cells, taken after pregnancy. The receptor source for this set is a female donor in good health, enrolled as a control in a pregnancy study.

This chain connects TRBV5-1 to TRBJ1-1; 9 bases align to TRBD1. Germline V gives CDR1 SGHRS, CDR2 YFSETQ. This CDR3 has 17 residues. Trimming took 2 bases from V and 0 from J; bases not matched to a gene: 8. The CDR3 coding sequence is TGCGCCAGCAGCTTACTCGGGACAGGGTCGATGAACACTGAAGCTTTCTTT. Protein sequence: CASSLLGTGSMNTEAFF.

The CDR3 nucleotides read TGCAGCGTAGACAGGGGATACACAGATACGCAGTATTTT. This codes for CSVDRGYTDTQYF. J is TRBJ2-3 and V is TRBV29-1; TRBD1 aligns across 8 bases. The germline V gene encodes CDR1 SQVTM and CDR2 ANQGSEA. The CDR3 covers 13 residues. V lost 6 bases and J lost 2; bases outside the gene matches: 4.

Only one count was recorded for this clone. J is TRBJ2-2 and V is TRBV11-3; 7 nucleotides line up with TRBD1. The germline gives CDR1 SGHNT, CDR2 YENEEA. The CDR3 covers 14 residues. V trimming: 2 bases; J trimming: 6 bases; junction bases outside the gene matches: 3. The CDR3 protein is CASSLRQGAGELFF. CDR3 DNA: TGTGCCAGCAGCTTAAGGCAGGGGGCCGGGGAGCTGTTTTTT.

The V gene is TRBV5-1, the J gene TRBJ1-2, with TRBD1 matching 7 bases. The germline V gene has CDR1 SGHRS and CDR2 YFSETQ. J gave up 7 bases and V 1 base, and 7 bases lay outside the gene matches. The CDR3 runs 14 residues. The CDR3 reads CASSLFDRASGYTF. CDR3 bases: TGCGCCAGCAGCTTGTTTGACAGGGCATCTGGCTACACCTTC. Drawing the rest from reference TRBV5-1 and TRBJ1-2, the complete variable domain is KAGVTQTPRYLIKTRGQQVTLSCSPISGHRSVSWYQQTPGQGLQFLFEYFSETQRNKGNFPGRFSGRQFSNSRSEMNVSTLELGDSALYLCASSLFDRASGYTFGSGTRLTVV.

This clone was picked up one time. V gene TRBV9 combines with J gene TRBJ2-2; 13 bases match TRBD2. V gave up 3 bases and J gave up 5 bases; unmatched junction bases: 7. The length of the CDR3 is 17 residues. From germline, CDR1 is SGDLS and CDR2 YYNGEE. In DNA form, the CDR3 reads TGTGCCAGCAGCGATGGACTAGCGGGGGAATCTACCGGGGAGCTGTTTTTT. This sequence encodes CASSDGLAGESTGELFF. Full variable domain (rest looked up from reference TRBV9 and TRBJ2-2): DSGVTQTPKHLITATGQRVTLRCSPRSGDLSVYWYQQSLDQGLQFLIQYYNGEERAKGNILERFSAQQFPDLHSELNLSSLELGDSALYFCASSDGLAGESTGELFFGEGSRLTVL.

This chain joins TRBV28 and TRBJ2-1, with 7 positions matching TRBD1. V shed 3 bases, J shed 7 bases, and the junction held 6 bases outside the gene matches. Germline assignment: CDR1 MDHEN and CDR2 SYDVKM. The CDR3 has 14 amino acids. Written as DNA, the CDR3 is TGTGCCAGCAGTTTGGACAGGACCCGGAATGAGCAGTTCTTC. Its translation is CASSLDRTRNEQFF.

The V and J genes are TRBV4-1 and TRBJ2-3; a possible D gene is TRBD2 (6 bases). CDR1 and CDR2 from the germline V gene are MGHRA and YSYEKL. Trimming removed 2 bases from V and 3 bases from J, with 12 bases in between. The CDR3 is 15 residues long. In DNA, the CDR3 is TGCGCCAGCAGCCAATACGCGGAGGGAACAGATACGCAGTATTTT. It encodes CASSQYAEGTDTQYF.

The CDR3 DNA is TGTGCCAGCAGCCGACCTACAGGGGGGTCCACAGATACGCAGTATTTT. Amino acid sequence: CASSRPTGGSTDTQYF. This chain joins TRBV7-2 and TRBJ2-3; 8 bases map to TRBD1. Per germline, CDR1 SGHTA and CDR2 FQGNSA. This CDR3 contains 16 residues. V lost 5 bases to trimming and J lost 2 bases; unmatched junction nucleotides: 9.

The V and J genes are TRBV6-6 and TRBJ2-5; TRBD2 matches at 8 bases. Trimming cost V 6 bases and J 2 bases; bases outside gene matches: 11. Germline V gene sequence: CDR1 MNHNY, CDR2 SVGAGI (reference sequence). The CDR3 loop spans 16 amino acids. The chain's CDR3 is CASSPTGGGGQETQYF. The DNA for the CDR3 is TGTGCCAGCAGCCCTACGGGAGGGGGGGGACAAGAGACCCAGTACTTC.

The V call is TRBV11-2, the J call TRBJ1-6, with 8 bases matching TRBD1. Trimming took 5 bases from V and 16 from J; bases not matched to a gene: 16. The CDR3 has 15 residues. From germline, CDR1 is SGHAT and CDR2 FQNNGV. CDR3 nucleotides: TGTGCCAGCAGCCGCGGATCAGGGGGCGGATTCGGGCTCCACTTT. Translation: CASSRGSGGGFGLHF. The variable domain in full, completed from reference TRBV11-2 and TRBJ1-6, reads EAGVAQSPRYKIIEKRQSVAFWCNPISGHATLYWYQQILGQGPKLLIQFQNNGVVDDSQLPKDRFSAERLKGVDSTLKIQPAKLEDSAVYLCASSRGSGGGFGLHFGNGTRLTVT.

The chain combines TRBV9 with TRBJ2-1, with 7 bases fitting TRBD2. CDR1 SGDLS and CDR2 YYNGEE come from the germline V gene. V shed 0 bases and J 2 bases; nucleotides not matched to a gene: 5. This CDR3 spans 16 amino acids. CDR3 sequence reads: CASSVALAEPYNEQFF. CDR3 coding DNA: TGTGCCAGCAGCGTAGCTCTAGCGGAACCCTACAATGAGCAGTTCTTC. Filled out from reference TRBV9 and TRBJ2-1, the complete variable domain reads DSGVTQTPKHLITATGQRVTLRCSPRSGDLSVYWYQQSLDQGLQFLIQYYNGEERAKGNILERFSAQQFPDLHSELNLSSLELGDSALYFCASSVALAEPYNEQFFGPGTRLTVL.

The chain couples TRBV13 to TRBJ2-7, with no clear D. V was cut by 3 bases and J by 5 bases, with 11 bases left in between. The CDR3 has 13 amino acids. Per the germline V gene, CDR1 is PRHDT and CDR2 is FYEKMQ (reference sequence). In DNA form, the CDR3 reads TGTGCCAGCAGCTTTCAAAGTCTACACGAGCAGTACTTC. Translating gives CASSFQSLHEQYF.